The 25 T cell receptor beta chains in this list originate from one sample, sequenced in a study of cytomegalovirus exposure and HLA in healthy donors (dated 2017 in TCRdb). The method behind the library was the immunoSEQ multiplex PCR assay. The multiplex PCR relied on a mix of 60 forward primers for TCR Vbeta segments and 13 reverse primers for TCR Jbeta segments. TCRdb carries this immuneACCESS record with in-frame sequences only. Its versions omit some clonotypes, under half of them owing to an unresolved V gene in the studies checked, with the rest unexplained. This sample holds 80,000 to 95,000 clones; about four fifths were observed only once. The top ten clonotypes cover roughly 5.9% of the sample. The specimen was PBMCs. Receptors originate from a woman younger than 30 in good health and CMV-seropositive.

The J gene is TRBJ2-7, the V gene TRBV5-6; TRBD1 matches 11 bases. Germline CDR1 is SGHDT and CDR2 is YYEEEE. The CDR3 runs to 15 residues. V dropped 4 bases and J dropped 2; count of bases not matched to a gene: 5. The DNA for the CDR3 is TGTGCCAGCAGCCCGGGACAGGGGGTGGCCTACGAGCAGTACTTC. Encoded protein: CASSPGQGVAYEQYF. The full variable domain, its missing parts supplied by reference TRBV5-6 and TRBJ2-7, is DAGVTQSPTHLIKTRGQQVTLRCSPKSGHDTVSWYQQALGQGPQFIFQYYEEEERQRGNFPDRFSGHQFPNYSSELNVNALLLGDSALYLCASSPGQGVAYEQYFGPGTRLTVT.

The chain links TRBV19 to TRBJ1-5; D gene uncertain. Per the germline V gene, CDR1 is LNHDA and CDR2 is SQIVND (reference sequence). V lost 6 bases and J lost 7, with 13 bases in between. The CDR3 is 13 amino acids. The CDR3 protein is CASSTVLWQPQHF. The CDR3 DNA is TGTGCCAGTAGCACAGTTCTATGGCAGCCCCAGCATTTT.

J is TRBJ1-2 and V is TRBV30; 8 bases match TRBD1. Trimming took 7 bases from V and 6 from J; bases not matched to a gene: 13. The CDR3 sequence is 14 residues long. Germline CDR1 is GTSNPN and CDR2 is SVGIG (reference sequence). CDR3 in amino acids: CASESQGATNGYTF. The CDR3 DNA is TGTGCCTCCGAGTCGCAGGGGGCTACGAATGGCTACACCTTC.

The chain carries TRBV5-1 and TRBJ2-2; TRBD2 matches 13 bases. Per the germline V gene, CDR1 is SGHRS and CDR2 is YFSETQ. V was clipped by 6 bases and J by 3 bases; unmatched bases: 8. There are 17 residues in the CDR3. CDR3 protein: CASKGLAGLSDTGELFF. Written as DNA, the CDR3 is TGCGCCAGCAAGGGACTAGCGGGGTTAAGTGACACCGGGGAGCTGTTTTTT.

V gene TRBV25-1 combines with J gene TRBJ2-2; TRBD1 is a possible D gene (6 bases). The CDR3 is 12 residues long. Looked up from germline, CDR1 is MGHDK and CDR2 is SYGVNS. The CDR3 spells CGGLPNTGELFF. The CDR3 region has the DNA TGTGGGGGGCTCCCGAACACCGGGGAGCTGTTTTTT.

The chain carries TRBV6-5 and TRBJ2-3; 8 bases are a match to TRBD1. J gave up 0 bases and V 5 bases, and 4 bases lay outside the gene matches. The CDR3 runs to 15 residues. Germline CDR1 and CDR2: MNHEY and SVGAGI. The CDR3: CASSRTGSSTDTQYF. For the CDR3, the DNA is TGTGCCAGCAGTCGGACAGGGTCTAGCACAGATACGCAGTATTTT.

This clone occurred once. The chain is built from TRBV5-6 and TRBJ2-7, with TRBD2 matching 15 bases. The CDR3 spans 18 residues. The germline gives CDR1 SGHDT, CDR2 YYEEEE. V gave up 7 bases and J gave up 3 bases; unmatched junction bases: 14. CDR3: CASRPKGLAGGRFYEQYF. In DNA form, the CDR3 reads TGTGCCAGCCGCCCAAAGGGACTAGCGGGGGGAAGATTCTACGAGCAGTACTTC.

J is TRBJ1-2 and V is TRBV6-5; 8 bases match TRBD1. The CDR3 runs 14 residues. J lost 4 bases, V lost 2 bases, and 3 bases had no gene match. CDR1 MNHEY and CDR2 SVGAGI come from the germline V gene. This CDR3 reads CASSYATGGYGYTF. CDR3 bases: TGTGCCAGCAGTTACGCTACAGGGGGCTATGGCTACACCTTC.

The chain combines TRBV9 with TRBJ1-2; weak D call: TRBD1 (5 bases). This CDR3 has 15 residues. Germline V gene data show CDR1 as SGDLS and CDR2 as YYNGEE. The V end was cut by 4 bases, the J end by 4 bases, with 17 bases between. CDR3 nucleotides: TGTGCCAGCAGCCCCGTGAAGGGGCTTGTCTATGGCTACACCTTC. It encodes CASSPVKGLVYGYTF.

The rearrangement joins TRBV5-1 to TRBJ1-1; TRBD1 matches 8 bases. Germline loops: CDR1 SGHRS, CDR2 YFSETQ. Trimming took 4 bases from V and 0 from J; bases not matched to a gene: 8. This CDR3 spans 16 amino acids. The DNA of the CDR3 is TGCGCCAGCAGCGTCGGGACAGGTGTGTTGAACACTGAAGCTTTCTTT. Its translation: CASSVGTGVLNTEAFF.

The chain uses TRBV9 and TRBJ2-5; the match to TRBD2 covers 11 bases. Germline V gene lookup returns CDR1 SGDLS and CDR2 YYNGEE. The CDR3 length is 16 residues. The junction had 4 bases not matched to a gene; V was cut back by 1 base and J by 2 bases. The CDR3 reads CASSVLAGGPQETQYF. For the CDR3, the DNA is TGTGCCAGCAGCGTACTAGCGGGGGGCCCACAAGAGACCCAGTACTTC.

V gene TRBV5-6 combines with J gene TRBJ2-7; TRBD2 matches at 10 bases. CDR3 length: 15 residues. With 3 bases clipped from V and 2 bases from J, the junction kept 5 bases outside the gene matches. Looked up from germline, CDR1 is SGHDT and CDR2 is YYEEEE. The CDR3 DNA reads TGTGCCAGCAGCTACCGGACTAGCGGAACCTACGAGCAGTACTTC. Translated: CASSYRTSGTYEQYF.

The rearrangement links TRBV9 to TRBJ2-3, with a tentative D call TRBD2 (5 bases). Trimming shortened V by 5 bases and J by 3 bases, and 16 bases separated the two germline ends. The CDR3 is 15 residues long. Per the germline V gene, CDR1 is SGDLS and CDR2 is YYNGEE. The DNA for the CDR3 is TGTGCCAGCAGACGGGGTATGGAAACTACAGATACGCAGTATTTT. Translated: CASRRGMETTDTQYF.

This CDR3 is CASRLQATGMNTEAFF. The CDR3, as DNA: TGTGCCAGCAGACTCCAGGCGACAGGTATGAACACTGAAGCTTTCTTT. The V and J genes are TRBV16 and TRBJ1-1; a possible D gene is TRBD1 (6 bases). Germline V gene data show CDR1 as KGHSY and CDR2 as FQNENV. The CDR3 sequence is 16 residues long. The germline V and J ends were trimmed by 6 bases and 0 bases, with 17 bases remaining between them.

The chain joins TRBV5-6 to TRBJ1-2; D remains unclear. The CDR3 totals 15 residues. Trimming cost V 5 bases and J 6 bases, with 20 bases left between them. Germline V gives CDR1 SGHDT, CDR2 YYEEEE. CDR3 protein: CASSYTPGSGNGYTF. DNA for the CDR3: TGTGCCAGCAGTTACACCCCCGGGAGTGGGAATGGCTACACCTTC.

The chain employs TRBV18 and TRBJ2-1; tentatively, D is TRBD1 (5 bases). The CDR3 runs to 14 residues. The V end was cut by 2 bases, the J end by 8 bases, with 13 bases between. Looked up from germline, CDR1 is KGHSH and CDR2 is LQKENI. The CDR3: CASSPGAGSDEQFF. Written as DNA, the CDR3 is TGTGCCAGCTCACCAGGAGCAGGGTCGGATGAGCAGTTCTTC.

This clone is a singleton in its sample. The chain carries TRBV2 and TRBJ1-2; TRBD1 might be the D (6 bases). This CDR3 spans 16 amino acids. V lost 10 bases and J 0 bases, leaving 21 bases between the germline ends. Germline V gene data show CDR1 as SNHLY and CDR2 as FYNNEI. DNA of the CDR3: TGTGCCAATCCAATAAAAGGACAGAAAGCTAACTATGGCTACACCTTC. Amino acids: CANPIKGQKANYGYTF.

The genes are TRBV2 and TRBJ1-6; TRBD1 matches 8 bases. The CDR3 has 14 amino acids. After removal of 7 bases from V and 10 bases from J, the junction contained 9 bases not matched to a gene. The germline CDR1 and CDR2 sequences are SNHLY and FYNNEI. CDR3 nucleotides: TGTGCCAGCAAGTTTCAGGGGGCTAGATCACCCCTCCACTTT. This gives the protein CASKFQGARSPLHF. The variable domain in full, completed from reference TRBV2 and TRBJ1-6, reads EPEVTQTPSHQVTQMGQEVILRCVPISNHLYFYWYRQILGQKVEFLVSFYNNEISEKSEIFDDQFSVERPDGSNFTLKIRSTKLEDSAMYFCASKFQGARSPLHFGNGTRLTVT.

The chain uses TRBV11-2 and TRBJ2-7; perhaps TRBD2 as D (5 bases). The germline V gene has CDR1 SGHAT and CDR2 FQNNGV. Trimming pared 5 bases from V and 6 bases from J, leaving 23 bases between. The CDR3 runs 16 residues. CDR3 sequence: CASSPTPGNSGREQYF. As DNA, the CDR3 is TGTGCCAGCAGCCCCACCCCCGGGAACAGCGGACGCGAGCAGTACTTC.

The chain recombines TRBV6-1 with TRBJ1-2; 9 bases map to TRBD1. This CDR3 spans 15 amino acids. CDR1 and CDR2 (germline): MNHNS, SASEGT. The trim removed 2 bases at V and 5 bases at J, leaving 6 bases unmatched. CDR3 residues: CASSEFLDRGYGYTF. CDR3 sequence (DNA): TGTGCCAGCAGTGAATTCTTGGACAGGGGATATGGCTACACCTTC.

The genes are TRBV28 and TRBJ2-7, with D possibly being TRBD1 (6 bases). Trimming cost V 5 bases and J 4 bases, with 12 bases left between them. CDR1 is MDHEN and CDR2 is SYDVKM in the germline V gene. This CDR3 has 13 residues. CDR3 coding DNA: TGTGCCAGCAGTCCGAGGGGACAATACGAGCAGTACTTC. It translates to CASSPRGQYEQYF.

This chain links TRBV28 with TRBJ1-4; 10 nucleotides align to TRBD1. V shed 6 bases and J 8 bases; nucleotides not matched to a gene: 18. The CDR3 is 18 amino acids. Germline V gene lookup returns CDR1 MDHEN and CDR2 SYDVKM. The DNA of the CDR3 is TGTGCCAGCAGCATGACCTTCGGGACAGGGGTTCGATACGAAAAACTGTTTTTT. It is translated as CASSMTFGTGVRYEKLFF.

This chain uses TRBV7-9 with TRBJ2-7, with a weak D call TRBD1 (5 bases). Between the trimmed V and J ends, which lost 3 bases and 6 bases, there was a span of 12 bases. The germline gives CDR1 SEHNR, CDR2 FQNEAQ (reference sequence). CDR3 length: 13 residues. The CDR3 sequence: CASSFGFQGEQYF. The CDR3 DNA reads as TGTGCCAGCAGCTTTGGTTTCCAGGGCGAGCAGTACTTC.

This chain joins TRBV28 and TRBJ2-3, with 8 nucleotides matching TRBD1. The germline V gene has CDR1 MDHEN and CDR2 SYDVKM. This CDR3 region has 14 residues. V was clipped by 6 bases and J by 5 bases; unmatched bases: 7. The CDR3: CASRSTGVEDTQYF. For the CDR3, the DNA is TGTGCCAGCAGATCGACAGGGGTGGAAGATACGCAGTATTTT.

This chain links TRBV2 with TRBJ2-4; TRBD2 might be the D (7 bases). The V gene lost 8 bases and the J gene lost 6 bases, with 17 bases spanning the gap. Per the germline V gene, CDR1 is SNHLY and CDR2 is FYNNEI. This CDR3 has 14 residues. The CDR3 reads CASCPGGGGNIQYF. DNA of the CDR3: TGTGCCAGCTGTCCGGGGGGCGGGGGAAACATTCAGTACTTC. The full variable domain, with the rest looked up from reference TRBV2 and TRBJ2-4, is EPEVTQTPSHQVTQMGQEVILRCVPISNHLYFYWYRQILGQKVEFLVSFYNNEISEKSEIFDDQFSVERPDGSNFTLKIRSTKLEDSAMYFCASCPGGGGNIQYFGAGTRLSVL.